Each of the 4 T cell receptor beta chains below was sequenced from the same sample in a study of cytomegalovirus exposure and HLA in healthy donors. PCR was performed using 60 Vbeta and 13 Jbeta primers. Using immunoSEQ multiplex PCR, the repertoire was profiled, and TCRdb retains in-frame clones only, with some absent. The data show under 110,000 clones, with 65% to 80% seen just once and approximately 2.8% held by the top ten. The specimen sequenced was PBMCs. The receptors here all came from a male donor in good health and CMV-seropositive.

The genes are TRBV4-3 and TRBJ1-5; D not resolved. V was shortened by 3 bases and J by 3 bases, with 9 bases between the two germline ends. CDR3 length equals 14 residues. Germline values: CDR1 LGHNA, CDR2 YSLEER. In DNA, the CDR3 is TGCGCCAGCAGCCAGGGCCGATTCAATCAGCCCCAGCATTTT. It translates to CASSQGRFNQPQHF.

The rearrangement joins TRBV4-3 to TRBJ2-1, with D possibly TRBD1 on 6 matching bases. The CDR3 runs to 13 residues. The ends were cut back, 4 bases at V and 9 bases at J, with 13 bases in the middle. Germline CDR1 and CDR2: LGHNA and YSLEER. CDR3 amino acids: CASSRQTGGEQFF. CDR3 DNA: TGCGCCAGCAGCCGGCAGACAGGAGGTGAGCAGTTCTTC.

The CDR3 DNA follows: TGTGCCAGCAGCCTGGCAGAAAGCGTCTATGGCTACACCTTC. As protein: CASSLAESVYGYTF. V and J are TRBV5-4 and TRBJ1-2; no clear D gene. The V gene's germline CDR1 is SGHNT and CDR2 YYREEE (reference sequence). CDR3 length: 14 residues. Trimming took 4 bases from V and 4 from J, leaving 14 bases between them. Together with reference TRBV5-4 and TRBJ1-2, the CDR3 gives the full variable domain: ETGVTQSPTHLIKTRGQQVTLRCSSQSGHNTVSWYQQALGQGPQFIFQYYREEENGRGNFPPRFSGLQFPNYSSELNVNALELDDSALYLCASSLAESVYGYTFGSGTRLTVV.

The chain carries TRBV7-8 and TRBJ2-7; D is perhaps TRBD1 (6 bases). V was pared by 1 base and J by 1 base, with 8 bases between. Germline V gene data show CDR1 as SGHVS and CDR2 as FQNEAQ. The CDR3 runs to 14 residues. Here the CDR3 reads CASSLGTGSYEQYF. CDR3 DNA sequence: TGTGCCAGCAGCTTAGGCACAGGGTCCTACGAGCAGTACTTC.